The rows below give T cell receptor beta chains drawn from one sample of a study of CD8 T cells in ankylosing spondylitis. TCRdb re-called the 5' RACE reads with MiXCR, one entry per CDR3 protein. The table has roughly 490,000 distinct CDR3 sequences, about 5% seen once. Material: blood, either unsorted or a sorted T cell fraction (not recorded which). The origin of the receptors is a male donor with ankylosing spondylitis. Both conserved end residues are part of each CDR3. A D gene is named only where the DNA matches it firmly. Rows give clone size only sometimes, using once, few, many, or a class for an expanded clone.

NA	TRBV6-2/TRBV6-3	many	TRBJ1-1	CASTQLQNTEAFF	TGTGCCAGCACCCAGCTACAGAACACTGAAGCTTTCTTT
NA	TRBV20-1	NA	TRBJ2-7	CSATGHLPKVIYEQYF	TGCAGTGCTACCGGACACCTTCCCAAGGTCATCTACGAGCAGTACTTC
TRBD2	TRBV5-6	many	TRBJ2-2	CASSFGTSGTTGELFF	TGTGCCAGCAGCTTCGGGACTAGCGGAACCACCGGGGAGCTGTTTTTT
NA	TRBV2	NA	TRBJ1-5	CASSEGPGLHF	TGTGCCAGCAGTGAGGGTCCCGGGCTGCATTTT
NA	TRBV9	many	TRBJ1-2	CASSKDKNLYGYTF	TGTGCCAGCAGCAAGGATAAAAATCTCTATGGCTACACCTTC
TRBD1	TRBV7-9	many	TRBJ1-1	CASRPIQGANTEAFF	TGTGCCAGCAGACCTATACAGGGGGCGAACACTGAAGCTTTCTTT
TRBD1	TRBV29-1	many	TRBJ2-7	CSVEWAGGYEQYF	TGCAGCGTTGAATGGGCAGGGGGCTACGAGCAGTACTTC
TRBD2	TRBV5-1	few	TRBJ2-1	CASSLQGPGLGTNEQFF	TGCGCCAGCAGCTTGCAAGGCCCGGGACTAGGGACCAATGAGCAGTTCTTC
NA	TRBV6-1	many	TRBJ2-5	CASSRWTEETQYF	TGTGCCAGCAGTCGATGGACGGAAGAGACCCAGTACTTC
NA	TRBV20-1	few	TRBJ2-2	CSAPGARTGELFF	TGCAGTGCCCCAGGGGCCAGGACCGGGGAGCTGTTTTTT
TRBD1	TRBV28	NA	TRBJ2-7	CASSSYRGRSYEQYF	TGTGCCAGCAGTTCATACAGGGGACGCTCCTACGAGCAGTACTTC
TRBD1	TRBV2	few	TRBJ1-5	CASMAGQGDQPQHF	TGTGCCAGCATGGCGGGACAGGGTGATCAGCCCCAGCATTTT
TRBD2	TRBV29-1	many	TRBJ2-7	CSVGGDAPYEQYF	TGCAGCGTGGGGGGGGACGCCCCCTACGAGCAGTACTTC
NA	TRBV4-3	many	TRBJ2-7	CASSLRVGGYEQYF	TGCGCCAGCAGCCTCAGGGTTGGGGGTTATGAGCAGTACTTC
NA	TRBV9	many	TRBJ2-7	CASSAHGTLDEQYF	TGTGCCAGCAGCGCACATGGGACACTCGACGAGCAGTACTTC
TRBD1	TRBV5-1	NA	TRBJ2-7	CASSWRQGSSSYEQYF	TGCGCCAGCAGCTGGCGACAGGGGAGTAGCTCCTACGAGCAGTACTTC
TRBD2	TRBV28	many	TRBJ2-1	CASSLPWGYASGRDDNEQFF	TGTGCCAGCAGTTTACCGTGGGGGTATGCTAGCGGGAGGGATGACAATGAGCAGTTCTTC
NA	TRBV2	many	TRBJ2-1	CASSGVSEQFF	TGTGCCAGCAGTGGGGTCTCTGAGCAGTTCTTC
TRBD1	TRBV5-1	many	TRBJ1-6	CASSLGQNNSPLHF	TGCGCCAGCAGCCTGGGACAGAATAATTCACCCCTCCACTTT
NA	TRBV4-3	many	TRBJ2-2	CASSRRTAGNTGELFF	TGCGCCAGCAGCCGAAGGACAGCGGGTAACACCGGGGAGCTGTTTTTT
NA	TRBV6-1	many	TRBJ1-5	CASSTAFGPQHF	TGTGCCAGCAGCACGGCCTTTGGGCCCCAGCATTTT
TRBD2	TRBV7-6	many	TRBJ2-3	CASSFATSGSPDTQYF	TGTGCCAGCAGCTTCGCGACTAGCGGGAGCCCAGATACGCAGTATTTT
NA	TRBV7-9	NA	TRBJ2-7	CAISPGPICSEYEQYF	TGTGCCATCAGCCCCGGGCCTATCTGCAGTGAGTACGAGCAGTACTTC
TRBD2	TRBV5-5	many	TRBJ2-3	CASSSRGSGSGTDTQYF	TGTGCCAGCAGCTCCCGGGGTAGCGGGAGTGGCACAGATACGCAGTATTTT
TRBD1	TRBV4-3	many	TRBJ2-7	CASSPGQGIHEQYF	TGCGCCAGCAGCCCGGGACAGGGGATACACGAGCAGTACTTC
TRBD2	TRBV28	NA	TRBJ2-3	CASQPTPQTSGRAGDTQYF	TGTGCCAGCCAACCGACACCCCAGACTAGCGGGAGGGCGGGAGATACGCAGTATTTT
TRBD2	TRBV12-3/TRBV12-4	many	TRBJ2-2	CASSLLAGGPGELFF	TGTGCCAGCAGTTTACTAGCGGGAGGGCCCGGGGAGCTGTTTTTT
NA	TRBV19	NA	TRBJ2-7	CASSIGAGKYEQYF	TGTGCCAGTAGTATAGGGGCAGGAAAGTACGAGCAGTACTTC
NA	TRBV5-1	many	TRBJ2-1	CASSLGWHGSYNEQFF	TGCGCCAGCAGCTTAGGGTGGCACGGCTCCTACAATGAGCAGTTCTTC
NA	TRBV6-5	many	TRBJ1-4	CASSYTGQLNEKLFF	TGTGCCAGCAGTTACACGGGGCAGCTTAATGAAAAACTGTTTTTT
NA	TRBV6-1	few	TRBJ1-1	CASSDQVTMGTEAFF	TGTGCCAGCAGTGATCAAGTTACAATGGGCACTGAAGCTTTCTTT
TRBD2	TRBV7-1	few	TRBJ2-1	CASSSRLAGGPLFF	TGTGCCAGCAGCTCAAGACTAGCGGGAGGGCCCCTGTTCTTC
NA	TRBV4-3	NA	TRBJ2-1	CASSQGTPPAVEQFF	TGCGCCAGCAGCCAAGGCACCCCACCGGCTGTTGAGCAGTTCTTC
TRBD2	TRBV6-1	few	TRBJ2-1	CASSDGRGNYNEQFF	TGTGCCAGCAGTGACGGGCGGGGGAACTACAATGAGCAGTTCTTC
NA	TRBV6-6	many	TRBJ2-5	CASRGGAETQYF	TGTGCCAGCAGAGGGGGTGCCGAGACCCAGTACTTC
NA	TRBV12-3/TRBV12-4	many	TRBJ2-1	CASSLSGSGNEQFF	TGTGCCAGCAGTTTGTCTGGGTCCGGCAATGAGCAGTTCTTC
TRBD1	TRBV25-1	many	TRBJ2-3	CASSAHTGGGTDTQYF	TGTGCCAGCAGCGCACACACAGGGGGCGGTACAGATACGCAGTATTTT
NA	TRBV20-1	many	TRBJ1-6	CSARKGGGTYNSPLHF	TGCAGTGCTAGGAAAGGGGGAGGGACTTATAATTCACCCCTCCACTTT
NA	TRBV4-3	many	TRBJ2-3	CASSQDTFTDTQYF	TGCGCCAGCAGCCAAGATACCTTCACAGATACGCAGTATTTT
TRBD2	TRBV7-2	many	TRBJ2-1	CASSMLPGLATNEQFF	TGTGCCAGCAGCATGTTACCGGGACTAGCAACAAATGAGCAGTTCTTC
TRBD1	TRBV29-1	many	TRBJ1-1	CSVADRAEAFF	TGCAGCGTTGCCGACAGGGCTGAAGCTTTCTTT
TRBD1	TRBV27	few	TRBJ2-7	CASQRTGGYEQYF	TGTGCCAGCCAGAGGACAGGGGGCTACGAGCAGTACTTC
NA	TRBV7-6	many	TRBJ1-4	CASSLASYNEKLFF	TGTGCCAGCAGCTTAGCCTCCTACAATGAAAAACTGTTTTTT
NA	TRBV4-2	many	TRBJ2-2	CASSQVAGTYTGELFF	TGTGCCAGCAGCCAAGTTGCAGGTACCTACACCGGGGAGCTGTTTTTT
TRBD2	TRBV7-9	many	TRBJ2-7	CASSLPLSGESSYEQYF	TGTGCCAGCAGCTTACCCCTTAGCGGGGAGAGCTCCTACGAGCAGTACTTC
TRBD2	TRBV29-1	many	TRBJ2-3	CSVGLAGPADTQYF	TGCAGCGTTGGTCTAGCGGGACCCGCGGATACGCAGTATTTT
TRBD2	TRBV20-1	many	TRBJ2-7	CSARGLAEYEQYF	TGCAGTGCTAGAGGACTAGCGGAGTACGAGCAGTACTTC
NA	TRBV20-1	many	TRBJ2-3	CSATEVWTLDTQYF	TGCAGTGCTACAGAGGTTTGGACCTTGGATACGCAGTATTTT
TRBD1	TRBV5-1	many	TRBJ1-5	CASSDGTGNQPQHF	TGCGCCAGCAGCGACGGGACAGGGAATCAGCCCCAGCATTTT
NA	TRBV10-3	many	TRBJ1-1	CAISESGSQGKPNTEAFF	TGTGCCATCAGTGAGTCGGGTTCCCAGGGGAAACCGAACACTGAAGCTTTCTTT
TRBD1	TRBV5-1	many	TRBJ1-5	CASSLEMGQDQPQHF	TGCGCCAGCAGCTTGGAAATGGGACAGGATCAGCCCCAGCATTTT
NA	TRBV7-2	many	TRBJ2-7	CASSPLRGSYEQYF	TGTGCCAGCAGCCCTCTCAGGGGCTCCTACGAGCAGTACTTC